The present TCR beta chain was sequenced within a study of blood T cells in healthy people across ages. It was with a sample-barcoded 5' primer and a J-beta primer mix that a second PCR of roughly 7 to 12 cycles was run. A minimum of 3 million CDR3-containing paired-end reads was obtained for each sample. Each CDR3 protein is one row after TCRdb ran MiXCR on the 5' RACE reads. Among around 990,000 distinct CDR3 sequences listed, around 27% were seen once. Trimming left V 0 bases short and J 5 bases short, with 17 bases between. The CDR3 loop spans 16 amino acids. Germline V CDR1 and CDR2: SGDLS, YYNGEE. This clonotype was picked up a small number of times. These sequences were also reported in another study, on T cells of mothers and their children. That source reports: Samples came from a few healthy Caucasian mothers and their six children. With the M1S primer of the second PCR, sample barcodes and 2-4 random nucleotides were added.

The TCR sequence derives from a girl aged 2 to 9 in good health. This chain links TRBV9 with TRBJ2-5; the D gene is possibly TRBD1 (5 bases). Specimen: blood. CDR3 amino acids: CASSVGQQEDGETQYF. For the CDR3, the DNA is TGTGCCAGCAGCGTAGGGCAACAGGAAGACGGGGAGACCCAGTACTTC. Using reference TRBV9 and TRBJ2-5 for the parts outside the CDR3, the full variable domain is DSGVTQTPKHLITATGQRVTLRCSPRSGDLSVYWYQQSLDQGLQFLIQYYNGEERAKGNILERFSAQQFPDLHSELNLSSLELGDSALYFCASSVGQQEDGETQYFGPGTRLLVL.